Each of the 10 T cell receptor beta chains below was sequenced from the same sample in a study of blood T cell repertoires in COVID-19. Produced via immunoSEQ multiplex PCR; TCRdb's table is partial and in-frame only. The data contain roughly 150,000 clones, 75% to 85% of them singletons. The sample comprised PBMCs or T cells enriched from blood (not recorded which). These receptors were collected from a man between 40 and 49 years old who had recovered from COVID-19.

The chain has TRBV6-5 and TRBJ2-3; no clear D gene. This CDR3 has 13 residues. CDR1 MNHEY and CDR2 SVGAGI come from the germline V gene. The V end lost 6 bases, the J end lost 5 bases, and 12 bases lay between the germline ends. CDR3 residues: CASRHTIKDTQYF. The CDR3 DNA reads as TGTGCCAGCAGACACACGATTAAAGATACGCAGTATTTT.

The rearrangement uses TRBV11-2 and TRBJ2-4; TRBD1 aligns across 8 bases. There are 14 residues in the CDR3. After removal of 3 bases from V and 8 bases from J, the junction contained 6 bases not matched to a gene. Germline values: CDR1 SGHAT, CDR2 FQNNGV. Here the CDR3 reads CASSLNQGAHIQYF. DNA of the CDR3: TGTGCCAGCAGCTTGAACCAGGGGGCACACATTCAGTACTTC.

V usage is TRBV7-7 and J usage is TRBJ2-1; 7 nucleotides align to TRBD1. The CDR3 runs to 15 residues. The J segment lost 4 bases and the V segment lost 5 bases, leaving 8 bases of the junction unmatched. Germline V lookup: CDR1 SSHAT, CDR2 FNYEAQ (reference sequence). CDR3 loop: CASSPSTGLYNEQFF. Here the CDR3 DNA reads TGTGCCAGCAGCCCCTCGACAGGGTTGTACAATGAGCAGTTCTTC.

The chain has TRBV6-5 and TRBJ1-3; D is perhaps TRBD1 (6 bases). The CDR3 totals 15 residues. Germline lookup yields CDR1 MNHEY and CDR2 SVGAGI. Between the trimmed V and J ends, which lost 7 bases and 0 bases, there was a span of 13 bases. The CDR3 sequence: CASTRGGPSGNTIYF. The DNA for the CDR3 is TGTGCCAGCACCCGAGGGGGTCCCTCTGGAAACACCATATATTTT.

The rearrangement links TRBV6-5 to TRBJ2-3, with D perhaps TRBD1 (5 bases). The V gene's germline CDR1 is MNHEY and CDR2 SVGAGI. The V end lost 8 bases, the J end lost 0 bases, and 9 bases lay between the germline ends. The CDR3 sequence is 13 residues long. In DNA form, the CDR3 reads TGTGCCAGCTCTGGACATAGCACAGATACGCAGTATTTT. This translates into CASSGHSTDTQYF.

This clone came up once. The gene calls are TRBV3-1 (or the pseudogene TRBV3-2) and TRBJ2-2; a weak D match, TRBD2 (5 bases). CDR1 and CDR2 (germline): LGHDT, YNNKEL (reference sequence). CDR3 length: 13 residues. V was pared by 6 bases and J by 4 bases, with 9 bases between. The CDR3: CASRSAGTGELFF. The CDR3 coding sequence is TGTGCCAGCAGGAGCGCGGGCACCGGGGAGCTGTTTTTT.

The chain uses TRBV27 and TRBJ2-7, with a tentative D call TRBD1 (5 bases). Germline V gives CDR1 MNHEY, CDR2 SMNVEV (reference sequence). Trimming removed 5 bases at V and 1 base at J, with 15 bases between. CDR3 length: 15 amino acids. CDR3 nucleotides: TGTGCCAGCAGTCCGTCGCAGGGTAGTTCCTACGAGCAGTACTTC. As protein: CASSPSQGSSYEQYF.

This clone was recorded once. The chain employs TRBV7-8 and TRBJ1-1, with D perhaps matching TRBD1 (5 bases). Germline CDR1 is SGHVS and CDR2 is FQNEAQ. The CDR3 is made up of 13 amino acids. V lost 3 bases, J lost 8 bases, and 13 bases lay in between. CDR3 loop: CASSFQGKQEAFF. The DNA for the CDR3 is TGTGCCAGCAGCTTCCAGGGAAAACAGGAAGCTTTCTTT.

The chain carries TRBV20-1 and TRBJ1-2; no clear D. The germline gives CDR1 DFQATT, CDR2 SNEGSKA (reference sequence). Trimming took off 5 bases at V and 8 bases at J, with 12 bases between the two ends. This CDR3 is 11 amino acids long. Here the CDR3 DNA reads TGCAGTGCTTCTGATAGAGCAGGCTACACCTTC. Amino acids: CSASDRAGYTF.

The chain recombines TRBV2 with TRBJ1-5; 9 nucleotides agree with TRBD1. The CDR3 extends over 16 amino acids. Germline V gene sequence: CDR1 SNHLY, CDR2 FYNNEI. The V segment lost 6 bases and the J segment 4 bases; nucleotides outside the gene matches: 10. The CDR3 reads CASSVTRGQGNQPQHF. CDR3 sequence (DNA): TGTGCCAGCAGCGTCACAAGGGGACAGGGAAATCAGCCCCAGCATTTT.